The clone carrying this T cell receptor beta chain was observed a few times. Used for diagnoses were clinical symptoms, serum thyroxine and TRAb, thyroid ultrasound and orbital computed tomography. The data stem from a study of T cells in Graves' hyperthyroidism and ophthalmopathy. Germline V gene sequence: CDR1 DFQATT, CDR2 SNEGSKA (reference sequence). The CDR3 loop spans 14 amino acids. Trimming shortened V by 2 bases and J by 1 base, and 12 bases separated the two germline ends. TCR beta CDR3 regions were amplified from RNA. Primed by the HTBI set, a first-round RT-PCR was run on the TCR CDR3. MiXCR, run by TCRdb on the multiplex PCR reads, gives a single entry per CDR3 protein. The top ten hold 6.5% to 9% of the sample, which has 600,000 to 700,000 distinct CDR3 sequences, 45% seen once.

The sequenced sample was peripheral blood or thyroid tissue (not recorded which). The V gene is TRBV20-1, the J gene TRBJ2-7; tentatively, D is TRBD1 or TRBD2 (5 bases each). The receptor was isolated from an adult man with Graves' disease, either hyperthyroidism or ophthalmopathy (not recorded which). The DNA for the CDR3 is TGCAGTGCTAGAAACCGGGGCCTATCCTACGAGCAGTACTTC. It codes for CSARNRGLSYEQYF.